This passage covers 29 T cell receptor beta chains from one sample sequenced in a study of T cells after yellow fever vaccination. Via MiXCR, TCRdb re-called the 5' RACE reads, giving one row per CDR3 protein. The data show approximately 85,000 distinct CDR3 sequences, 13% seen once. The sample here was CD8+ T cells not binding an NS4B(214-222) dextramer, sorted from PBMCs, taken roughly 20 days after the first yellow fever vaccination. The receptors shown here come from a man between 18 and 35 years old who received the YFV17D yellow fever vaccine.

The chain recombines TRBV7-3 with TRBJ2-2; TRBD1 matches at 8 bases. The CDR3 contains 14 residues. Germline-derived CDR1 and CDR2 are SGHTA and FQGTGA. Losses at the gene ends were 5 bases for V and 7 bases for J; bases not matched to a gene: 6. CDR3 loop: CASSPGTGLGELFF. CDR3 DNA: TGTGCCAGCAGCCCTGGGACAGGCCTCGGGGAGCTGTTTTTT.

This clonotype was picked up a small number of times. The rearrangement joins TRBV5-4 to TRBJ2-2; D may be TRBD1 (6 bases). Germline V gene sequence: CDR1 SGHNT, CDR2 YYREEE (reference sequence). The V and J ends lost 4 bases and 6 bases respectively, with 19 bases between them. The CDR3 loop spans 16 amino acids. The DNA of the CDR3 is TGTGCCAGCAGCCCTGGACAGCGCGGTTTGGCCGGGGAGCTGTTTTTT. Its protein product is CASSPGQRGLAGELFF.

V usage is TRBV5-1 and J usage is TRBJ2-1; 9 positions agree with TRBD1. After removal of 7 bases from V and 0 bases from J, the junction contained 11 bases not matched to a gene. CDR3 length equals 17 residues. Germline-derived CDR1 and CDR2 are SGHRS and YFSETQ. The CDR3 is CASGGQGFTSSYNEQFF. In DNA, the CDR3 is TGCGCCAGCGGGGGACAGGGCTTCACGAGCTCCTACAATGAGCAGTTCTTC. Combining the CDR3 with reference TRBV5-1 and TRBJ2-1 gives the whole variable domain KAGVTQTPRYLIKTRGQQVTLSCSPISGHRSVSWYQQTPGQGLQFLFEYFSETQRNKGNFPGRFSGRQFSNSRSEMNVSTLELGDSALYLCASGGQGFTSSYNEQFFGPGTRLTVL.

In its sample, this clonotype ranks as large. J is TRBJ2-1 and V is TRBV4-3; TRBD2 matches at 12 bases. The germline V gene has CDR1 LGHNA and CDR2 YSLEER. The CDR3 runs 16 residues. The J segment lost 4 bases and the V segment lost 0 bases, leaving 1 base of the junction unmatched. The chain's CDR3 is CASSQETSGGYNEQFF. The CDR3, as DNA: TGCGCCAGCAGCCAAGAAACTAGCGGGGGGTACAATGAGCAGTTCTTC.

This clonotype was found a few times. The rearrangement joins TRBV12-3 or TRBV12-4 to TRBJ1-1; no firm D call. CDR3 size: 14 residues. V lost 3 bases and J 1 base, leaving 9 bases between the germline ends. CDR3 sequence (DNA): TGTGCCAGCAGTTTGCAGGTGACGAACACTGAAGCTTTCTTT. Translation: CASSLQVTNTEAFF.

The chain is built from TRBV29-1 and TRBJ2-1; D gene uncertain. The CDR3 contains 14 residues. Per the germline V gene, CDR1 is SQVTM and CDR2 is ANQGSEA. Trimming cost V 1 base and J 0 bases, with 7 bases left between them. DNA for the CDR3: TGCAGCGTTGAAGGGGCAAACTCCTACAATGAGCAGTTCTTC. This sequence encodes CSVEGANSYNEQFF.

This clonotype was found many times. The chain couples TRBV5-1 to TRBJ2-1, with TRBD1 identical over 9 bases. V was pared by 0 bases and J by 3 bases, with 1 base of the junction left unmatched. This CDR3 spans 15 amino acids. Germline assignment: CDR1 SGHRS and CDR2 YFSETQ. The chain's CDR3 is CASSLGQGDYNEQFF. CDR3 DNA sequence: TGCGCCAGCAGCTTGGGACAGGGGGACTACAATGAGCAGTTCTTC.

This clonotype was detected ten times or more. The CDR3 is CASSFNTYEQYV. The CDR3 DNA follows: TGTGCCAGCAGTTTTAACACCTACGAGCAGTACGTC. This chain joins TRBV12-3 or TRBV12-4 and TRBJ2-7, with D uncertain. CDR3 size: 12 residues. V was clipped by 3 bases and J by 2 bases, with 5 bases between them.

V usage is TRBV7-3 and J usage is TRBJ2-3; 10 bases line up with TRBD2. Germline trimming cut 5 bases from V and 0 bases from J; bases unmatched to any gene: 2. Germline CDR1 SGHTA, CDR2 FQGTGA. This CDR3 has 15 amino acids. The CDR3 reads CASSAGLASTDTQYF. Here the CDR3 DNA reads TGTGCCAGCAGCGCGGGACTAGCGAGCACAGATACGCAGTATTTT.

The rearrangement links TRBV9 to TRBJ2-3, with 8 nucleotides matching TRBD2. Germline V gene data show CDR1 as SGDLS and CDR2 as YYNGEE. V was pared by 1 base and J by 5 bases, with 9 bases of the junction left unmatched. CDR3 length equals 16 residues. The CDR3 protein is CASSVLRGAGGDTQYF. The CDR3 DNA reads as TGTGCCAGCAGCGTACTGCGGGGGGCCGGTGGAGATACGCAGTATTTT.

The V gene is TRBV7-2, the J gene TRBJ2-3, with 9 nucleotides matching TRBD2. The CDR3 is made up of 17 amino acids. V shed 2 bases, J shed 0 bases, and the junction held 6 bases outside the gene matches. Germline assignment: CDR1 SGHTA and CDR2 FQGNSA. The CDR3 DNA sequence: TGTGCCAGCAGCTTATTCCTAGCGGGGACCAGCACAGATACGCAGTATTTT. Amino acids: CASSLFLAGTSTDTQYF.

This clonotype was seen a handful of times. J is TRBJ2-1 and V is TRBV6-1, with 7 bases identical to TRBD2. The germline CDR1 and CDR2 sequences are MNHNS and SASEGT. The junction had 9 bases not matched to a gene; V was cut back by 5 bases and J by 5 bases. The CDR3 covers 15 residues. The CDR3 loop is CASSPPSGGNNEQFF. The CDR3 nucleotides are TGTGCCAGCAGTCCCCCCTCCGGGGGGAACAATGAGCAGTTCTTC.

J is TRBJ2-1 and V is TRBV18; D gene unclear. The germline CDR1 and CDR2 sequences are KGHSH and LQKENI. The CDR3 loop spans 13 amino acids. The V and J ends lost 3 bases and 9 bases respectively, with 12 bases between them. Written as DNA, the CDR3 is TGTGCCAGCTCACCCCAGGTTTCTCCTGAGCAGTTCTTC. Translation gives CASSPQVSPEQFF.

This sequence joins TRBV5-6 and TRBJ1-2; a weak D match, TRBD1 (6 bases). Deletions cut 2 bases from V and 4 bases from J, with 9 bases between. CDR3 length: 13 amino acids. Germline CDR1 reads SGHDT; CDR2 reads YYEEEE. The CDR3 DNA reads TGTGCCAGCAGCTTTTGGACAGCCTATGGCTACACCTTC. Translating it yields CASSFWTAYGYTF.

The V call is TRBV6-2 or TRBV6-3, the J call TRBJ2-7, with a weak D call TRBD2 (7 bases). The CDR3 has 15 amino acids. The V end was cut by 0 bases, the J end by 3 bases, with 12 bases between. Germline V CDR1 and CDR2: MNHEY, SVGEGT. The CDR3 nucleotides read TGTGCCAGCAGTTACTCGAACAGGGACTACTACGAGCAGTACGTC. Translation: CASSYSNRDYYEQYV.

V is TRBV6-4 and J is TRBJ2-3; 7 bases are shared with TRBD2. This CDR3 comprises 15 residues. Trimming cost V 5 bases and J 0 bases; bases outside gene matches: 5. Germline CDR1 MRHNA, CDR2 SNTAGT. As DNA, the CDR3 is TGTGCCAGCAGTCCCTTGGGGGGGAGCACAGATACGCAGTATTTT. Its translation is CASSPLGGSTDTQYF.

In its sample, this clonotype was seen a few times. The genes are TRBV6-5 and TRBJ2-3; 8 nucleotides match TRBD2. This CDR3 is 17 amino acids long. The germline gives CDR1 MNHEY, CDR2 SVGAGI. V shed 5 bases, J shed 1 base, and the junction held 11 bases outside the gene matches. The CDR3 sequence is CASSRPLGAGGTDTQYF. The CDR3 coding sequence is TGTGCCAGCAGTCGTCCCCTGGGAGCGGGGGGCACAGATACGCAGTATTTT.

At least ten counts were recorded for this clonotype. CDR3 in DNA: TGCAGTGCTAGCTCAGGGTATAGGGTCTACAATGAGCAGTTCTTC. Its protein product is CSASSGYRVYNEQFF. This chain connects TRBV20-1 to TRBJ2-1; a possible D gene is TRBD1 (5 bases). Trimming took off 3 bases at V and 3 bases at J, with 15 bases between the two ends. This CDR3 has 15 residues. Germline CDR1 DFQATT, CDR2 SNEGSKA (reference sequence).

This clonotype was counted a few times. The chain couples TRBV24-1 to TRBJ2-2, with 9 bases matching TRBD1. Germline lookup yields CDR1 KGHDR and CDR2 SFDVKD. J was trimmed by 4 bases and V by 3 bases; bases with no gene match: 2. CDR3 length: 15 residues. CDR3 loop: CATSDRTGATGELFF. The CDR3 DNA reads as TGTGCCACCAGTGATCGGACAGGGGCCACCGGGGAGCTGTTTTTT.

The chain carries TRBV27 and TRBJ1-4; no clear D gene. Trimming took 0 bases from V and 5 from J, leaving 4 bases between them. This CDR3 spans 13 amino acids. In germline, CDR1 is MNHEY, CDR2 SMNVEV (reference sequence). The CDR3, as DNA: TGTGCCAGCAGTTTATCTGGGAATGAAAAACTGTTTTTT. This translates into CASSLSGNEKLFF.

This clonotype was found a few times. V is TRBV27 and J is TRBJ2-6; D is ambiguous. This CDR3 has 18 residues. Per germline, CDR1 MNHEY and CDR2 SMNVEV (reference sequence). Trimming took 6 bases from V and 0 from J, leaving 18 bases between them. CDR3 region: CASRLSAQLPSGANVLTF. Here the CDR3 DNA reads TGTGCCAGCAGACTCAGTGCACAGTTGCCCTCTGGGGCCAACGTCCTGACTTTC.

The rearrangement links TRBV4-1 to TRBJ2-7; weak D call: TRBD2 (6 bases). The CDR3 covers 13 residues. The V gene's germline CDR1 is MGHRA and CDR2 YSYEKL. Trimming pared 4 bases from V and 4 bases from J, leaving 11 bases between. As DNA, the CDR3 is TGCGCCAGCAGCCTTATCGGGGGATACGAGCAGTACTTC. It codes for CASSLIGGYEQYF.

The J gene is TRBJ2-1, the V gene TRBV19; D may be TRBD2 (5 bases). Germline CDR1 is LNHDA and CDR2 is SQIVND (reference sequence). Trimming left V 1 base short and J 9 bases short, with 16 bases between. The CDR3 length is 15 residues. The CDR3 sequence is CASSIGTRYRGEQFF. CDR3 DNA: TGTGCCAGTAGTATAGGGACCAGGTATCGGGGTGAGCAGTTCTTC.

In its sample, this clonotype was seen a few times. The V call is TRBV6-4, the J call TRBJ2-3, with D perhaps matching TRBD1 or TRBD2 (5 bases each). With 3 bases removed from V and 2 bases from J, the gap between germline ends came to 12 bases. Germline assignment: CDR1 MRHNA and CDR2 SNTAGT. This CDR3 has 15 amino acids. The CDR3 DNA sequence: TGTGCCAGCAGTGATACGGGGACGGCCACAGATACGCAGTATTTT. Protein product: CASSDTGTATDTQYF.

This clonotype was observed a few times. This chain joins TRBV29-1 and TRBJ2-1; 7 nucleotides agree with TRBD1. With V trimmed by 3 bases and J by 8 bases, 4 bases remained unmatched. This CDR3 comprises 12 residues. Germline values: CDR1 SQVTM, CDR2 ANQGSEA. The CDR3: CSVDEGADEQFF. CDR3 DNA sequence: TGCAGCGTTGATGAGGGGGCGGATGAGCAGTTCTTC.

This clonotype was detected only a few times. This rearrangement joins TRBV4-1 to TRBJ1-6; 7 nucleotides agree with TRBD1. Germline-derived CDR1 and CDR2 are MGHRA and YSYEKL. This CDR3 spans 16 amino acids. V gave up 1 base and J gave up 6 bases; unmatched junction bases: 6. The CDR3 loop reads CASSQVGTASNSPLHF. CDR3 nucleotide sequence: TGCGCCAGCAGCCAAGTGGGGACAGCTTCTAATTCACCCCTCCACTTT.

This clonotype was counted a few times. The rearrangement links TRBV6-2 or TRBV6-3 to TRBJ1-4, with 10 bases fitting TRBD1. CDR1 and CDR2 (germline): MNHEY, SVGEGT. V dropped 2 bases and J dropped 6; count of bases not matched to a gene: 21. This CDR3 has 21 residues. DNA for the CDR3: TGTGCCAGCAGTTACCGGGTCCCGGACAGGGGGGTTTCTAAGGCTGATGAAAAACTGTTTTTT. Its protein is CASSYRVPDRGVSKADEKLFF.

This clonotype showed up just a few times. The CDR3 nucleotides are TGCGCCAGCAGCTTACAGGACAGCTATGGCTACACCTTC. This sequence encodes CASSLQDSYGYTF. This chain links TRBV5-1 with TRBJ1-2, with D perhaps TRBD1 (6 bases). The length of the CDR3 is 13 residues. Per the germline V gene, CDR1 is SGHRS and CDR2 is YFSETQ. V was pared by 2 bases and J by 4 bases, with 9 bases between.

This chain connects TRBV6-1 to TRBJ1-2; no reliable D call. The V end was cut by 5 bases, the J end by 1 base, with 8 bases between. This CDR3 comprises 13 residues. CDR1 is MNHNS and CDR2 is SASEGT in the germline V gene. As DNA, the CDR3 is TGTGCCAGCAGTCGGATGGATAACTATGGCTACACCTTC. Its translation: CASSRMDNYGYTF.